This T cell receptor (beta chain) is drawn from a study of T cells expressing NK-cell markers. Germline values: CDR1 MGHRA, CDR2 YSYEKL. The length of the CDR3 is 12 residues. 5'RACE template switching with UMIs generated TCR beta cDNA. TCRdb reprocessed the 5' RACE reads, with one entry per CDR3 protein and no DNA. In all, the sample yields approximately 170,000 distinct CDR3 sequences. The clonotype was recovered from a man between 18 and 69 years old in good health. The chain carries TRBV4-1 and TRBJ2-1. Material for sequencing was blood T cells: a sorted CD56 or NKG2C T cell subset, CD4+ or CD8+ T cells, or bulk PBMC T cells (not recorded which). CDR3 residues: CASSQPTDEQFF.